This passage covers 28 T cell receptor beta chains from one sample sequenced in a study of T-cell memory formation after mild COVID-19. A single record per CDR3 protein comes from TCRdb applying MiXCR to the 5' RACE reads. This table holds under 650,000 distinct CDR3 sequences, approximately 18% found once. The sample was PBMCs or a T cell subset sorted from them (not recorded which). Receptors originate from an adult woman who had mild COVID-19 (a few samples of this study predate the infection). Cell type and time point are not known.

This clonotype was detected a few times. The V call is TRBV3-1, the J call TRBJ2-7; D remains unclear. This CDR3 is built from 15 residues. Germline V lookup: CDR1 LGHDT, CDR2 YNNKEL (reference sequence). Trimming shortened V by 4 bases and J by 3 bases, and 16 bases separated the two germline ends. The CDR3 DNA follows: TGTGCCAGCAGCCCCTCAATGGTATTTAACTACGAGCAGTACTTC. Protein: CASSPSMVFNYEQYF.

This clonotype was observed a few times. CDR3 sequence reads: CASSYSWGTGNTIYF. In DNA, the CDR3 is TGTGCCAGCAGTTACTCGTGGGGGACTGGAAACACCATATATTTT. J is TRBJ1-3 and V is TRBV6-5; a possible D gene is TRBD1 (5 bases). This CDR3 is 15 amino acids long. The V gene's germline CDR1 is MNHEY and CDR2 SVGAGI. The V gene lost 0 bases and the J gene lost 2 bases, with 8 bases spanning the gap.

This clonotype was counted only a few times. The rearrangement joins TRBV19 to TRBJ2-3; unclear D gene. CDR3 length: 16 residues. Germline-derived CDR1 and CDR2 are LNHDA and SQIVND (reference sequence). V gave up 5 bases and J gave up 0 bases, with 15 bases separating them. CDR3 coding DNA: TGTGCCAGTAGTGTCGATACGTCTACTAGCACAGATACGCAGTATTTT. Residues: CASSVDTSTSTDTQYF.

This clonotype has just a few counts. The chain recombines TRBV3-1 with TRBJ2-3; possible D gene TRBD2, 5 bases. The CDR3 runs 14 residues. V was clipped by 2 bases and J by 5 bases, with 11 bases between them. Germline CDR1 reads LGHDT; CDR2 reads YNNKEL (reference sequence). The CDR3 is CASSQNPEGDTQYF. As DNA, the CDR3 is TGTGCCAGCAGCCAAAACCCTGAGGGAGATACGCAGTATTTT.

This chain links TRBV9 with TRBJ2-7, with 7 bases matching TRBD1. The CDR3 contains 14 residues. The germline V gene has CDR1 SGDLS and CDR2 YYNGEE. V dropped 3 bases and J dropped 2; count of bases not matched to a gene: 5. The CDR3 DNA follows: TGTGCCAGCAGCGGGTCCGGGACAGCCTACGAGCAGTACTTC. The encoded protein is CASSGSGTAYEQYF.

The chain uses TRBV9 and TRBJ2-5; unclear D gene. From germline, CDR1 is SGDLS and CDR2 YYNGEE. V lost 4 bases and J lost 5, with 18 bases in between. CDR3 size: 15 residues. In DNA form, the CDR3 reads TGTGCCAGCAGCCCCGCAGGTGGGTTGCGGGAGACCCAGTACTTC. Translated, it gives CASSPAGGLRETQYF. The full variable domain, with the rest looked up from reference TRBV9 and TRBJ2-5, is DSGVTQTPKHLITATGQRVTLRCSPRSGDLSVYWYQQSLDQGLQFLIQYYNGEERAKGNILERFSAQQFPDLHSELNLSSLELGDSALYFCASSPAGGLRETQYFGPGTRLLVL.

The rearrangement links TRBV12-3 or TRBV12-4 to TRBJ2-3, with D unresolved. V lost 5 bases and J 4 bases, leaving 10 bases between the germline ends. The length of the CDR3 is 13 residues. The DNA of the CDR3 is TGTGCCAGCAGTCAAAGTCCACCAGATACGCAGTATTTT. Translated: CASSQSPPDTQYF.

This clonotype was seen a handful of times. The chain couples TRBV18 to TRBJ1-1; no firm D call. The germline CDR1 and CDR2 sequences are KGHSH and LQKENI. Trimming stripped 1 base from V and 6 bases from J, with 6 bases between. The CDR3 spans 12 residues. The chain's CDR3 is CASSPQFAEAFF. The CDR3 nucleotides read TGTGCCAGCTCACCACAGTTTGCTGAAGCTTTCTTT.

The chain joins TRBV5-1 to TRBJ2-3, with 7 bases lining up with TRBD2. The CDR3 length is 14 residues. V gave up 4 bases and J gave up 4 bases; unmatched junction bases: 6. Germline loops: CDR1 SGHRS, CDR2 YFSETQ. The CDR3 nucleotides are TGCGCCAGCAGCCCTAGGACTAGGGCAGATACGCAGTATTTT. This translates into CASSPRTRADTQYF.

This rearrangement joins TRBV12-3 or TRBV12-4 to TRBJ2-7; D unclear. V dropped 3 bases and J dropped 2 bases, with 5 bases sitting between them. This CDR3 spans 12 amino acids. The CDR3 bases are TGTGCCAGCAGTTTGTTTGCCTACGAGCAGTACTTC. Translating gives CASSLFAYEQYF.

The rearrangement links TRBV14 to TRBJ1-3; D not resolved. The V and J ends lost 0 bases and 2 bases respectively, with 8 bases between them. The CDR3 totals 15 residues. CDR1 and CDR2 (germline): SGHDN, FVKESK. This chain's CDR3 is CASSQELWAGNTIYF. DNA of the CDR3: TGTGCCAGCAGCCAAGAGTTATGGGCTGGAAACACCATATATTTT.

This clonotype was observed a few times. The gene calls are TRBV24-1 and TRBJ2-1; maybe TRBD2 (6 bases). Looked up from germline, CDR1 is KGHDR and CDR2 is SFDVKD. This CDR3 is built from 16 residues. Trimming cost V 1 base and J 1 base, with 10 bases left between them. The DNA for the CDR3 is TGTGCCACCAGTGATTTTTACGGGAGTTCCTACAATGAGCAGTTCTTC. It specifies CATSDFYGSSYNEQFF.

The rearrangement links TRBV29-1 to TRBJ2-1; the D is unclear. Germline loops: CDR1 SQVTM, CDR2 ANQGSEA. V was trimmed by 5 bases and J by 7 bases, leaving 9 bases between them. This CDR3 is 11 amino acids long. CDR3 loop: CSVRDGNEQFF. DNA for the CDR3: TGCAGCGTTCGCGACGGGAATGAGCAGTTCTTC.

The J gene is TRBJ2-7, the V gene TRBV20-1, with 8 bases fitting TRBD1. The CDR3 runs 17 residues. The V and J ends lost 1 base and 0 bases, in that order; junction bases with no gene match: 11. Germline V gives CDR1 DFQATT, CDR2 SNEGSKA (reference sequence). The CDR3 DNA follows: TGCAGTGCTAGAGTATCGTCAGGGGGCCGGAGCTCCTACGAGCAGTACTTC. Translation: CSARVSSGGRSSYEQYF.

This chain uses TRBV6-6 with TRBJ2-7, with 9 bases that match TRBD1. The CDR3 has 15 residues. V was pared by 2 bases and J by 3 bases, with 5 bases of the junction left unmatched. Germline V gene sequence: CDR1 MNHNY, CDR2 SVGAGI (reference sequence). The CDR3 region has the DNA TGTGCCAGCAGTTACCCTTCGGACAGGGGCTACGAGCAGTACTTC. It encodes CASSYPSDRGYEQYF.

The CDR3 DNA reads as TGTGCCACCAGCAGAGAGGCGGGACGGATGTATAGCAATCAGCCCCAGCATTTT. As protein: CATSREAGRMYSNQPQHF. The chain joins TRBV15 to TRBJ1-5; D possibly corresponds to TRBD1 (5 bases). There are 18 residues in the CDR3. The ends were cut back, 0 bases at V and 0 bases at J, with 15 bases in the middle. Looked up from germline, CDR1 is LNHNV and CDR2 is YYDKDF (reference sequence).

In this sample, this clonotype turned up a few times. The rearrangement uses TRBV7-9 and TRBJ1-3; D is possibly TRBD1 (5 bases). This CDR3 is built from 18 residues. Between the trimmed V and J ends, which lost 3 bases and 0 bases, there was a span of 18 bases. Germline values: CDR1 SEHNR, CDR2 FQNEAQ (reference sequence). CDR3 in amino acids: CASSLAALWDLSGNTIYF. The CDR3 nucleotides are TGTGCCAGCAGCTTGGCCGCCCTCTGGGACCTCTCTGGAAACACCATATATTTT. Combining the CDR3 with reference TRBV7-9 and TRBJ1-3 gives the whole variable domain DTGVSQNPRHKITKRGQNVTFRCDPISEHNRLYWYRQTLGQGPEFLTYFQNEAQLEKSRLLSDRFSAERPKGSFSTLEIQRTEQGDSAMYLCASSLAALWDLSGNTIYFGEGSWLTVV.

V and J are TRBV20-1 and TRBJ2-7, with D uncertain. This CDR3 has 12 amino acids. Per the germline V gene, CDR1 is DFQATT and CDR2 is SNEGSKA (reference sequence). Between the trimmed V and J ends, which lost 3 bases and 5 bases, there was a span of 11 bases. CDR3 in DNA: TGCAGTGCTAGTGGGGTGAGGAACGAGCAGTACTTC. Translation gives CSASGVRNEQYF.

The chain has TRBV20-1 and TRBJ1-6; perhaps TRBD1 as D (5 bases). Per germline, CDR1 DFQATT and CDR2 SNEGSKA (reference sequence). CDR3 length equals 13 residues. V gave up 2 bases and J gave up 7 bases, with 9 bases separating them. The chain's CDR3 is CSARLGPNSPLHF. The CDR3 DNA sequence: TGCAGTGCTAGACTGGGGCCGAATTCACCCCTCCACTTT.

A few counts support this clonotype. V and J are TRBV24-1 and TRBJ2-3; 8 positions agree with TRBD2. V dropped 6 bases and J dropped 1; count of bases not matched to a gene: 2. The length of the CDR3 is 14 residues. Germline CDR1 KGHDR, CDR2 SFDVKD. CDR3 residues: CATSSREGTDTQYF. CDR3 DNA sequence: TGTGCCACCAGTTCGCGGGAGGGCACAGATACGCAGTATTTT.

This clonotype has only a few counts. Here the CDR3 DNA reads TGTGCCAGCAGCTTAGCCCGGACTAGCGGGCATGAGCAGTTCTTC. Protein: CASSLARTSGHEQFF. V and J are TRBV7-2 and TRBJ2-1; 11 bases are a match to TRBD2. CDR1 is SGHTA, CDR2 FQGNSA, per germline. The CDR3 spans 15 residues. Losses at the gene ends were 0 bases for V and 8 bases for J; bases not matched to a gene: 3.

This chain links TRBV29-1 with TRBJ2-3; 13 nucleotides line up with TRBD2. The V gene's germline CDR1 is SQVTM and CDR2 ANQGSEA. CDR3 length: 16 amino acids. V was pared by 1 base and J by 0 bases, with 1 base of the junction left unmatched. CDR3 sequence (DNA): TGCAGCGTTGAAGGGGGACTAGCGGGAAGCACAGATACGCAGTATTTT. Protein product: CSVEGGLAGSTDTQYF.

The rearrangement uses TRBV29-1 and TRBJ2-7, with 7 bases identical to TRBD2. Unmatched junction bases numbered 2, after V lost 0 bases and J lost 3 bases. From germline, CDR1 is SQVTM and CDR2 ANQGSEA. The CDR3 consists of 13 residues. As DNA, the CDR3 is TGCAGCGTTGAAGATGGGGAGGGCTACGAGCAGTACTTC. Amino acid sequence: CSVEDGEGYEQYF.

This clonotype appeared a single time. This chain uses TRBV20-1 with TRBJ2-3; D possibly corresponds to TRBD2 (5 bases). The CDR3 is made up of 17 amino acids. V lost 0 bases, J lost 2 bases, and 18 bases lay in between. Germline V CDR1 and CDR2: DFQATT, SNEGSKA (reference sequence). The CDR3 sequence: CSARDPKRSRTTDTQYF. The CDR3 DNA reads TGCAGTGCTAGAGATCCCAAGCGGAGTCGCACCACAGATACGCAGTATTTT.

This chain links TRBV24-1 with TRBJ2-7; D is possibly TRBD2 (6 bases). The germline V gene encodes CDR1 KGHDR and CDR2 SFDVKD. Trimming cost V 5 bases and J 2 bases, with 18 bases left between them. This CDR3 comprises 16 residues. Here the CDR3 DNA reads TGTGCCACCAGTGCCCCTCAGAAGGGAGGAGCCTACGAGCAGTACTTC. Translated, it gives CATSAPQKGGAYEQYF.

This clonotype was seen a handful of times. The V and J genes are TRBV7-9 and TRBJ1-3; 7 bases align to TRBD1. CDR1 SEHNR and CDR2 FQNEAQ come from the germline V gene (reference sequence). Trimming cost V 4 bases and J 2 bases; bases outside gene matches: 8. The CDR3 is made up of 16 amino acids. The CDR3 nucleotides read TGTGCCAGCAGCTCCCCCCGACAGGGACCTGGAAACACCATATATTTT. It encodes CASSSPRQGPGNTIYF. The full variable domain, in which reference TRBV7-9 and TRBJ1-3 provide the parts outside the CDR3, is DTGVSQNPRHKITKRGQNVTFRCDPISEHNRLYWYRQTLGQGPEFLTYFQNEAQLEKSRLLSDRFSAERPKGSFSTLEIQRTEQGDSAMYLCASSSPRQGPGNTIYFGEGSWLTVV.

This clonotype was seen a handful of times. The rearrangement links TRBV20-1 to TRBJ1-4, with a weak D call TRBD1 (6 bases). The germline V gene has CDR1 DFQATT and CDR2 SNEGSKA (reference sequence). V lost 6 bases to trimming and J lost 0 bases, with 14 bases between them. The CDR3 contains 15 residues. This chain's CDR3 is CSASSQGSTNEKLFF. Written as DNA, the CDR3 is TGCAGTGCCAGTTCACAGGGCTCAACTAATGAAAAACTGTTTTTT.

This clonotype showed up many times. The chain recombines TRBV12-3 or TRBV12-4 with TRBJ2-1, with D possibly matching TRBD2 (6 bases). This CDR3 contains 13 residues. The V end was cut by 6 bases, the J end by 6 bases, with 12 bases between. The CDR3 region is CASSPGAGNEQFF. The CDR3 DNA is TGTGCCAGCAGCCCCGGAGCGGGCAATGAGCAGTTCTTC.